This T cell receptor (beta chain) was observed in a study of CD8 T cells in ankylosing spondylitis. Using its own MiXCR run on the 5' RACE reads, TCRdb lists one record per CDR3 protein. This table has under 300,000 distinct CDR3 sequences, about a sixth appearing once. CDR1 and CDR2 from the germline V gene are MNHEY and SVGEGT. The CDR3 runs 17 residues. Unmatched junction bases numbered 11, after V lost 7 bases and J lost 1 base. The sample was blood, either unsorted or a sorted T cell fraction (not recorded which). V usage is TRBV6-2 or TRBV6-3 and J usage is TRBJ2-4, with TRBD1 identical over 9 bases. The clonotype comes from a male donor with ankylosing spondylitis or in good health (not recorded which). In DNA form, the CDR3 reads TGTGCCAGCAAAGGCACTTCCGGGACAGGGGCCAAAAACATTCAGTACTTC. Translating it yields CASKGTSGTGAKNIQYF.